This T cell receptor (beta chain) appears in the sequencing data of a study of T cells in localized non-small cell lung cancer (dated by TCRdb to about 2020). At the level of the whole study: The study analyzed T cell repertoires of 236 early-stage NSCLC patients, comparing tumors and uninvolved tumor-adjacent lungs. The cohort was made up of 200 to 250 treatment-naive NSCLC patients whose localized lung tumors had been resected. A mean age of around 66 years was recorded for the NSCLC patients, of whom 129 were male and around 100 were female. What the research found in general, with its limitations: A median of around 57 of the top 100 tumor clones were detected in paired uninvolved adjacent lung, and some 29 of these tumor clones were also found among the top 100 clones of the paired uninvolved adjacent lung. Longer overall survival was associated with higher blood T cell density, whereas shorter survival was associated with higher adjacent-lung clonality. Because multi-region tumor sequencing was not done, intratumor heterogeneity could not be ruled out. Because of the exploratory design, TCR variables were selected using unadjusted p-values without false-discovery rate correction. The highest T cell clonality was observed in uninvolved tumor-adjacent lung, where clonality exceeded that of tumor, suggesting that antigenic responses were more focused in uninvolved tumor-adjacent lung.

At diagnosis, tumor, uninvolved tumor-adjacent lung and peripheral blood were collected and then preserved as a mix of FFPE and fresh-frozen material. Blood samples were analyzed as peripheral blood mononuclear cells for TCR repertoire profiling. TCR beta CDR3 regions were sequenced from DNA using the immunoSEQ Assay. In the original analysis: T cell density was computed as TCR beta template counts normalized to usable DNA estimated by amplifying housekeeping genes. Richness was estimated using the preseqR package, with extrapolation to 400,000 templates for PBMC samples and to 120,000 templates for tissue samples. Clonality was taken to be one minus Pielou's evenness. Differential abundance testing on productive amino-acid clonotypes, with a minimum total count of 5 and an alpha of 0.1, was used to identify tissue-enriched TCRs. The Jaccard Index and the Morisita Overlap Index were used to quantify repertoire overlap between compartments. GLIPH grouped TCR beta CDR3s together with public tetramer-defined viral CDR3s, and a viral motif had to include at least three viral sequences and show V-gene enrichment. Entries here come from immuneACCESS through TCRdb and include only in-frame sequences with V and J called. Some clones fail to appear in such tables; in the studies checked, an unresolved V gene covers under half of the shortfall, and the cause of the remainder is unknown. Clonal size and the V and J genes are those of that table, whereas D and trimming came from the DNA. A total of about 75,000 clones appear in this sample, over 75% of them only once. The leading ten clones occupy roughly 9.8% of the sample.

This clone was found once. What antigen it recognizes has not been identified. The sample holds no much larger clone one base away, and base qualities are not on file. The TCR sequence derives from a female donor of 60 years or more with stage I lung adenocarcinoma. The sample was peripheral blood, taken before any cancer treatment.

The DNA is TGTGCCAGCATACTAGCGGGAGGCCGGGGGGAGCAGTTCTTC. Translated, this gives CASILAGGRGEQFF. The V and J genes are TRBV28 and TRBJ2-1; TRBD2 fits 12 bases in the junction. The CDR3 has 14 amino acids, counting the end cysteine and phenylalanine. The retained sequence is limited to the CDR3, 42 bases, with the frame set at the first base. The germline V gene supplies CDR1 MDHEN and CDR2 SYDVKM. Germline trimming amounts to 7 bases on V and 10 bases on J, with 8 as the count of junction bases outside the gene matches.